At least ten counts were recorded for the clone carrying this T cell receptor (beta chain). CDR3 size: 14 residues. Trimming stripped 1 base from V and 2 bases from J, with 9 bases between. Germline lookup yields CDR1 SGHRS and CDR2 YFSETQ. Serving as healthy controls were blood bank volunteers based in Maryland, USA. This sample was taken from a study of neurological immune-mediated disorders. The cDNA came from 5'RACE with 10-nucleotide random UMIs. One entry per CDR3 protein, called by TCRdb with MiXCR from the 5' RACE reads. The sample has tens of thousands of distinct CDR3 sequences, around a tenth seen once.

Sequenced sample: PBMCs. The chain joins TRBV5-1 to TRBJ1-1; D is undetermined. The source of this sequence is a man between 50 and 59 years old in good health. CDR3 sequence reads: CASSLSRLNTEAFF. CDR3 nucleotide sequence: TGCGCCAGCAGCTTGAGCAGGCTCAACACTGAAGCTTTCTTT.